This record concerns one T cell receptor (beta chain) sequence. Its target is not known. The donor group consisted entirely of healthy Caucasians. This record comes from a study of identical twins. Study results and caveats: Analyses of zero insertions could, in part, be confounded by invariant MAIT and iNKT cells. Insertion counts were lower in abundant cord blood beta clonotypes, a trend that memory repertoires did not show.

V gave up 7 bases and J gave up 2 bases; unmatched junction bases: 18. The CDR3 length is 21 residues. The germline V gene encodes CDR1 MRHNA and CDR2 SNTAGT. Template switching introduced a universal primer site, and the cDNA bore unique molecular identifiers. TCRdb re-derived calls from the 5' RACE reads in MiXCR, one entry per CDR3 protein. The profile shows about 890,000 distinct CDR3 sequences, approximately 13% of them singletons. Another study also made use of these data, one on yellow fever vaccine responses in identical twins.

The sequence came from a woman aged 18-35 years in good health. Sequencing used PBMCs. This rearrangement joins TRBV6-4 to TRBJ2-3; 16 positions match TRBD2. CDR3 in DNA: TGTGCCAGCAACACGCAAGAGGGACTAGCGGGAGGGCCTTACCACACAGATACGCAGTATTTT. This translates into CASNTQEGLAGGPYHTDTQYF.